The 20 T cell receptor beta chains below come from one sample, sequenced in a study of CXCR3-negative and CXCR3-positive naive CD8 T cells. Findings and limits, study-wide: In CXCR3-positive naive cells, the TRB CDR3s were more hydrophobic than in CXCR3-negative naive cells.

Libraries were UMI-labeled 5' RACE TRB cDNA. TCRdb re-called the 5' RACE reads; every CDR3 protein appears as one record, without DNA. The sample includes about 110,000 distinct CDR3 sequences. Antigens for these TCRs are unknown. Sequenced: naive CXCR3+ CD8+ T cells from blood. Subset given: CD45RO-CCR7+CD27+CD95- naive CD8+ T cells expressing CXCR3 (TNR3+). The receptors derive from a human donor in good health. Some clones in this sample may be carry-over from other donors' samples.

The chain couples TRBV29-1 to TRBJ2-5; TCRdb lists TRBD1, though no DNA is available to test this call. Germline loops: CDR1 SQVTM, CDR2 ANQGSEA. CDR3 length: 12 amino acids. This CDR3 is CSVVTVQETQYF.

This sequence joins TRBV27 and TRBJ2-7. Per the germline V gene, CDR1 is MNHEY and CDR2 is SMNVEV (reference sequence). The CDR3 runs 13 residues. CDR3 sequence reads: CASSPILSYEQYF.

This rearrangement joins TRBV6-1 to TRBJ2-2; TCRdb gives TRBD1 as the D gene, but with no DNA this cannot be confirmed. Looked up from germline, CDR1 is MNHNS and CDR2 is SASEGT. This CDR3 spans 14 amino acids. The CDR3 protein is CASVDGRGLGELFF.

The CDR3 sequence: CASTNSYNEQFF. The chain combines TRBV9 with TRBJ2-1. Germline V CDR1 and CDR2: SGDLS, YYNGEE. The CDR3 sequence is 12 residues long.

The chain has TRBV5-6 and TRBJ2-1; the TRBD1 assignment by TCRdb is unverifiable without DNA. This CDR3 is 12 amino acids long. Germline assignment: CDR1 SGHDT and CDR2 YYEEEE. CDR3 sequence: CASSIRDLEQFF. Full variable domain (remainder filled in from reference TRBV5-6 and TRBJ2-1): DAGVTQSPTHLIKTRGQQVTLRCSPKSGHDTVSWYQQALGQGPQFIFQYYEEEERQRGNFPDRFSGHQFPNYSSELNVNALLLGDSALYLCASSIRDLEQFFGPGTRLTVL.

This chain's CDR3 is CASKPSGDSYEQYF. V and J are TRBV27 and TRBJ2-7; TCRdb proposes TRBD2, but this gene call is untestable without DNA. The CDR3 has 14 residues. The germline V gene has CDR1 MNHEY and CDR2 SMNVEV (reference sequence).

The V and J genes are TRBV29-1 and TRBJ1-2. The CDR3 spans 14 residues. From germline, CDR1 is SQVTM and CDR2 ANQGSEA. CDR3 sequence reads: CSVEDPRANYGYTF.

The chain has TRBV12-3 or TRBV12-4 and TRBJ2-1; the D call of TRBD1 rests on TCRdb alone, since no DNA is present to check it. CDR3 length: 16 residues. The CDR3 spells CASSLRGPNPGNEQFF.

The rearrangement joins TRBV4-1 to TRBJ1-1; TCRdb names TRBD1, which stays unverified in the absence of DNA. The CDR3 runs to 15 residues. The germline gives CDR1 MGHRA, CDR2 YSYEKL. CDR3 sequence: CASSRGQNLNTEAFF.

J is TRBJ2-7 and V is TRBV12-3 or TRBV12-4. CDR3 length: 14 amino acids. CDR3 region: CASSLGLGYGEQYF.

The chain joins TRBV28 to TRBJ2-2; the D call from TCRdb, TRBD1, cannot be confirmed without DNA. Germline-derived CDR1 and CDR2 are MDHEN and SYDVKM. The CDR3 extends over 15 amino acids. The CDR3 region is CASSFPGGGHGELFF. The full variable domain, completed using reference TRBV28 and TRBJ2-2, is DVKVTQSSRYLVKRTGEKVFLECVQDMDHENMFWYRQDPGLGLRLIYFSYDVKMKEKGDIPEGYSVSREKKERFSLILESASTNQTSMYLCASSFPGGGHGELFFGEGSRLTVL.

The chain combines TRBV4-2 with TRBJ2-7; there is no DNA to check the TCRdb D call of TRBD1. CDR1 and CDR2 (germline): LGHNA, YNFKEQ. The CDR3 is 14 residues long. This chain's CDR3 is CASSQDRVDYEQYF.

This chain links TRBV29-1 with TRBJ1-1. The V gene's germline CDR1 is SQVTM and CDR2 ANQGSEA. CDR3 length: 12 amino acids. The CDR3 loop reads CSVEKGGAEAFF.

The genes are TRBV11-3 and TRBJ2-1; with no DNA, the TCRdb D assignment of TRBD1 cannot be verified. Germline loops: CDR1 SGHNT, CDR2 YENEEA. The CDR3 extends over 15 amino acids. CDR3 sequence reads: CASSTLGQGISEQFF. Using reference TRBV11-3 and TRBJ2-1 for the parts outside the CDR3, the full variable domain is EAGVVQSPRYKIIEKKQPVAFWCNPISGHNTLYWYLQNLGQGPELLIRYENEEAVDDSQLPKDRFSAERLKGVDSTLKIQPAELGDSAVYLCASSTLGQGISEQFFGPGTRLTVL.

The chain couples TRBV20-1 to TRBJ2-1. Germline V gene sequence: CDR1 DFQATT, CDR2 SNEGSKA (reference sequence). This CDR3 contains 14 residues. The chain's CDR3 is CSARPSSSYNEQFF.

This chain uses TRBV7-9 with TRBJ2-7; as DNA is missing, the TRBD1 call by TCRdb cannot be tested. From germline, CDR1 is SEHNR and CDR2 FQNEAQ (reference sequence). The CDR3 has 14 amino acids. The CDR3 loop reads CASTSTGEVYEQYF.

The V gene is TRBV7-9, the J gene TRBJ1-1; no DNA is available, so the TRBD1 call from TCRdb remains unchecked. This CDR3 contains 15 residues. Germline V lookup: CDR1 SEHNR, CDR2 FQNEAQ (reference sequence). This CDR3 reads CASSLGMGESTEAFF.

The rearrangement uses TRBV28 and TRBJ1-6; TCRdb outputs TRBD1, but without DNA this stays unchecked. This CDR3 has 15 amino acids. Germline V gene data show CDR1 as MDHEN and CDR2 as SYDVKM. Here the CDR3 reads CASSLQGLGDSPLHF.

The gene calls are TRBV11-2 and TRBJ2-5; TCRdb returns TRBD2, unconfirmable since there is no DNA. There are 13 residues in the CDR3. Germline-derived CDR1 and CDR2 are SGHAT and FQNNGV. The CDR3 loop is CASSPPEEETQYF.

The J gene is TRBJ1-2, the V gene TRBV7-9. Germline CDR1 is SEHNR and CDR2 is FQNEAQ (reference sequence). This CDR3 spans 14 amino acids. CDR3 loop: CASSLGVDDYGYTF.